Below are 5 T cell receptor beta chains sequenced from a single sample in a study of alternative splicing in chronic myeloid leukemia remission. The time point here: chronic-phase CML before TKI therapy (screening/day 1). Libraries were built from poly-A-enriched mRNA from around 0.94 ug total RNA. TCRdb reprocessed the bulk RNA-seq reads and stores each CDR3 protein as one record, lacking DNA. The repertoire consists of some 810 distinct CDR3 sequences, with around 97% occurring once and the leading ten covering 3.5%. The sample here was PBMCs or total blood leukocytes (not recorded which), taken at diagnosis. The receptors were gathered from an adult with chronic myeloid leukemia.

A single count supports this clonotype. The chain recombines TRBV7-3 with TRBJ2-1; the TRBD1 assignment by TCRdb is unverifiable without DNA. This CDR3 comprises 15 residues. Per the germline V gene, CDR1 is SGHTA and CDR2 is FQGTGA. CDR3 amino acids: CASSSRQGAIYEQFF.

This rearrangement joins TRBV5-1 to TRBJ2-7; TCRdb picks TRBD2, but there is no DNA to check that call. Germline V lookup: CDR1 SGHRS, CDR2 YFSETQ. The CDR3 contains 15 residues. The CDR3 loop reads CASSLIGTSTHEQYF.

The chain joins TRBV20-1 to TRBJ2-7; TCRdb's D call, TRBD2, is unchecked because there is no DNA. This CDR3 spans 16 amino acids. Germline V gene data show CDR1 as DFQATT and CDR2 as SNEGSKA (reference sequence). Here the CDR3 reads CSARDPGLAGKYEQYF.

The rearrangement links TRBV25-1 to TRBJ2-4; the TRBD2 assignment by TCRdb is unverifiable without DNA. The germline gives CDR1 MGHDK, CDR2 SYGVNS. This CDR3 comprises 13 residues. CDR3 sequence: CASSEGIANIQYF.

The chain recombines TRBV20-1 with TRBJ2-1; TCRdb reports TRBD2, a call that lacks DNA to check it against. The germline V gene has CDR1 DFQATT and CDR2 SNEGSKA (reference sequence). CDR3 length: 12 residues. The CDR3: CSAQNEGLAQFF.